The present entry profiles one T cell receptor (beta chain) with its context. Its target is unknown. From resections taken during corrective heart surgery, the thymus tissue was obtained. Healthy Finnish infants undergoing corrective surgery for congenital heart defects provided the donor material. This sample is part of a study of human thymus T cells. Profiled with immunoSEQ multiplex PCR; TCRdb holds only in-frame clones, not every one. The sample contains fewer than 90,000 clones, around 96% of which appear only once. The CDR3 totals 19 residues. Germline V lookup: CDR1 MNHNS, CDR2 SASEGT. V lost 4 bases, J lost 0 bases, and 9 bases stayed unmatched. Study results and caveats: Usage of V and J genes appeared biased in thymic and blood repertoires.

The sequencing input was thymus tissue. The sequence derives from a boy in the first two years of life with a congenital heart defect but otherwise immunologically healthy. This sequence joins TRBV6-1 and TRBJ1-6, with TRBD1 identical over 10 bases. In DNA, the CDR3 is TGTGCCAGCAGTGGTCGACAGGGGGCGCGGAGCTCCTATAATTCACCCCTCCACTTT. Its translation: CASSGRQGARSSYNSPLHF.